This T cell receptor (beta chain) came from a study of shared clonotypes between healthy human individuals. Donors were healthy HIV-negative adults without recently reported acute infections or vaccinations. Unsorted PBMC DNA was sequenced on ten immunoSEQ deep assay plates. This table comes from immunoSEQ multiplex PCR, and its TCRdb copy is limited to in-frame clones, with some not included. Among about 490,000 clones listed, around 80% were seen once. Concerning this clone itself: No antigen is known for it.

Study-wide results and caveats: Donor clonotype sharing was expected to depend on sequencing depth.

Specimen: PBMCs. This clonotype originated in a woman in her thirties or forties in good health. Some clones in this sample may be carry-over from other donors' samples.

CDR3 nucleotides: TGCGCCAGCAGCTCCGAAACAGGGGGCGGGTACTATGGCTACACCTTC. This sequence encodes CASSSETGGGYYGYTF. The chain joins TRBV5-1 to TRBJ1-2; TRBD1 agrees at 9 bases. CDR1 SGHRS and CDR2 YFSETQ come from the germline V gene. The CDR3 has 16 residues. V gave up 3 bases and J gave up 3 bases; unmatched junction bases: 9.